This TCR beta chain was profiled in a study of technical replicates of blood from several donors (dated by TCRdb to the late 2010s). Library method: the immunoSEQ multiplex PCR assay. Imported from immuneACCESS, the table was reduced by TCRdb to in-frame sequences with V and J called. These copies leave out some clones; in studies compared against another copy, an unresolved V gene accounts for under half, and the cause of the remainder is not known. This sample is represented by 99,000 or so clones; nearly 97% of them were singletons. The top ten clones comprise 0.2% to 0.25% of the sample. About this clone itself: Its antigen is unknown. The sample holds no much larger clone one base away, and base qualities are not on file.

Spanning cysteine to phenylalanine, the CDR3 consists of 14 amino acids. Only the CDR3 region is kept as DNA, spanning 42 bases read in frame from base 1. The germline V gene encodes CDR1 LNHDA and CDR2 SQIVND (reference sequence). The V end gives up 4 bases and the J end 3 bases, leaving 2 bases in the junction not matched to a gene. This receptor was identified in a human donor in good health. The sequencing sample was made of T cells isolated from PBMCs. The rearrangement joined TRBV19 to TRBJ2-7, with 11 junctional bases fitting TRBD1. The CDR3: CASSRTGGGYEQYF. The DNA sequence reads TGTGCCAGTAGTAGGACAGGGGGCGGCTACGAGCAGTACTTC.